This TCR beta chain was found in a study of identical twins. This clonotype has more than one count but fewer than ten. What it binds is unknown. Regarding the study as a whole: Abundant beta clonotypes from cord blood had fewer insertions, unlike memory repertoires, which showed none. Analyses of zero insertions could, in part, be confounded by invariant MAIT and iNKT cells.

Looked up from germline, CDR1 is SGHRS and CDR2 is YFSETQ. Germline trimming cut 0 bases from V and 8 bases from J; bases unmatched to any gene: 6. This CDR3 spans 15 amino acids. TCRdb reprocessed the 5' RACE reads via MiXCR and lists one record per CDR3 protein. Among about 470,000 distinct CDR3 sequences listed, approximately 24% were seen once. This same sample was also taken into another study, of T cells expressing NK-cell markers. That paper notes: Sorted CD3+CD56+NKG2C+, CD3+CD56+NKG2C- and CD3+CD56-NKG2C+ T-cell subsets were beta-chain profiled. About 1.0-8% of CD8+ T cells in several donors belonged to dominant NKG2C+ clonotypes.

This TCR was sampled from a woman under 30 in good health. J is TRBJ2-1 and V is TRBV5-1; 9 bases are shared with TRBD2. Input material: CD4+ T cells sorted from blood. CDR3 in amino acids: CASSLVPSGDYEQFF. CDR3 DNA sequence: TGCGCCAGCAGCTTGGTTCCTAGCGGGGACTATGAGCAGTTCTTC.